This T cell receptor beta chain was captured in a study of metastatic and nonmetastatic thyroid tumors. The wider study: For malignant and benign thyroid patients, tumor or nodule tissue and blood were the sources whose repertoires were compared.

This clone was seen a handful of times. The target antigen is unknown. General study findings and limits: Malignant thyroid tumors reportedly had TCR beta diversity that was significantly higher than in benign nodules, in blood and tumor.

Authors' data handling: Researchers built a distant-metastasis classifier for papillary thyroid cancer that drew on CDR3 differences across clinicopathological groups. Via MiXCR, TCRdb re-called the PCR reads. The V and J calls come from TCRdb's annotation, not from the publication. The sample shows tens of thousands of clones, approximately 25% of them seen only once. Thyroid surgery was performed in patients who had received no treatment beforehand. The CDR3 consists of 13 residues. The V and J ends lost 9 bases and 0 bases respectively, with 11 bases between them. Per the germline V gene, CDR1 is MNHNS and CDR2 is SASEGT.

This sequence joins TRBV6-1 and TRBJ1-1; tentative D call: TRBD1 (6 bases). The receptor's source is a female donor with papillary thyroid cancer or a benign thyroid nodule (not recorded which). Some clones in this sample may be carry-over from other donors' samples. The sequenced sample was blood. The DNA for the CDR3 is TGTGCCAGTGGGGGCAGGGTGAACACTGAAGCTTTCTTT. This encodes CASGGRVNTEAFF.